This T cell receptor (beta chain) was captured by sequencing in a study of T-cell memory formation after mild COVID-19. Overall study: Clustering of TCRs was largely donor specific.

One entry per CDR3 protein, called by TCRdb with MiXCR from the 5' RACE reads. The data show about 390,000 distinct CDR3 sequences, 15% to 20% seen once. Germline V lookup: CDR1 SGHRS, CDR2 YFSETQ. Deletions cut 4 bases from V and 1 base from J, with 11 bases between. The CDR3 loop spans 14 amino acids. This clonotype was counted many times. V gene TRBV5-1 combines with J gene TRBJ1-1, with D possibly being TRBD1 (5 bases). Sequenced: PBMCs or a T cell subset sorted from them (not recorded which). The sequence was collected from a young man who had mild COVID-19 (a few samples of this study predate the infection). Cell type and time point are not known. CDR3 in amino acids: CASSPDTGNTEAFF. CDR3 bases: TGCGCCAGCAGCCCGGATACAGGGAACACTGAAGCTTTCTTT.